These T cell receptor beta chains were read from a single sample in a study of T cells in Graves' hyperthyroidism and ophthalmopathy. TCRdb ran MiXCR on the multiplex PCR reads and lists one entry per CDR3 protein. There are around 600,000 distinct CDR3 sequences in the sample; approximately 15% occur only once, and around 3.5% lies in the top ten. Sequenced input: blood. The receptors originated from a woman aged 40 to 50 with Graves' ophthalmopathy. Both conserved end residues are trimmed from each CDR3. The size entry is marked missing in some rows and otherwise reads once, few, many or a size class.

j_call v_call clone_size cdr3_aa
TRBJ2-7 TRBV7-8 - ASSLVRRAHEQY
TRBJ1-4 TRBV5-1 many ASSSTTTNEKLF
TRBJ2-7 TRBV5-1 few ASSLGSSVSYEQY
TRBJ2-5 TRBV3-1 many ASSQDKLQTQY
TRBJ1-1 TRBV5-8 few ASSWGQLTEAF
TRBJ2-5 TRBV6-1 many ASSYPPPGALQETQY
TRBJ1-5 TRBV6-2/TRBV6-3 - ASRRDTYQPQH
TRBJ2-5 TRBV5-1 many ASSFLAGGSQETQY
TRBJ2-5 TRBV6-1 many ASSASTIGPTGGTQY
TRBJ2-1 TRBV11-2 many ASSFLAGGQVEQF
TRBJ2-1 TRBV24-1 many ATRTGTSGTNEQF
TRBJ1-2 TRBV12-3/TRBV12-4 - ASSEDRGDGYT
TRBJ1-2 TRBV10-3 many AISEPATAGYT
TRBJ2-2 TRBV4-2 - ASSQDHPPSTGELF
TRBJ2-1 TRBV2 - ASKPGLATDNEQF
TRBJ1-6 TRBV6-5 few ASSYEASYNSPLH
TRBJ2-7 TRBV2 - ASSQARGQY
TRBJ2-7 TRBV4-1 few ASSQAAGLSSRYEQY
TRBJ1-6 TRBV2 many ASRSDSSYNSPLH
TRBJ1-2 TRBV7-3 many ASSVQVGSGYT
TRBJ2-1 TRBV11-1 many ASSRTLSGYNEQF
TRBJ1-6 TRBV6-1 many ASSSRWGQGVDSPLH
TRBJ2-4 TRBV12-3/TRBV12-4 - ASSPPGLNIQY
TRBJ1-1 TRBV18 many ASSPAGDTEAF
TRBJ2-3 TRBV2 many ASSEEGLVAADTQY
TRBJ2-3 TRBV6-4 - ASSDSPASTDTQY
TRBJ1-6 TRBV18 few ASSLGYSSPLH
TRBJ1-3 TRBV12-3/TRBV12-4 many ASSLLAGTTNTIY
TRBJ1-2 TRBV18 - ASSPEPPPQGSYGYT
TRBJ1-1 TRBV5-1 few ASAPGAQNTEAF
TRBJ2-7 TRBV28 many ASSRAPRTYEQY
TRBJ2-5 TRBV20-1 many SRGGGAQETQY
TRBJ1-1 TRBV12-5 - ASGWGETVAF
TRBJ1-1 TRBV5-1 many ASSPGTSETEAF
TRBJ2-7 TRBV20-1 many SARKDLDEQY
TRBJ2-7 TRBV20-1 few SAISGGYEQY
TRBJ1-5 TRBV12-3/TRBV12-4 few ASNQGGQPQH